The 32 T cell receptor beta chains in this list originate from one sample, sequenced in a study of blood T cell repertoires in COVID-19. Using immunoSEQ multiplex PCR, the repertoire was profiled, and TCRdb retains in-frame clones only, with some absent. The repertoire consists of fewer than 500,000 clones, with around 90% occurring once and the leading ten covering about 0.91%. Material for sequencing was peripheral blood. The receptors originated from a man between 18 and 29 years old with COVID-19, enrolled during active disease.

This sequence joins TRBV19 and TRBJ1-2; 8 bases are shared with TRBD1. Per germline, CDR1 LNHDA and CDR2 SQIVND (reference sequence). The CDR3 totals 17 residues. V trimming: 3 bases; J trimming: 5 bases; junction bases outside the gene matches: 14. The CDR3 reads CASSILSGGQGTYGYTF. The CDR3 coding sequence is TGTGCCAGTAGTATTCTAAGCGGAGGACAGGGAACTTATGGCTACACCTTC.

The chain is built from TRBV9 and TRBJ1-2; 10 nucleotides line up with TRBD1. The CDR3 totals 15 residues. The germline gives CDR1 SGDLS, CDR2 YYNGEE. Losses at the gene ends were 1 base for V and 3 bases for J; bases not matched to a gene: 3. CDR3 amino acids: CASSVFGTGDYGYTF. The CDR3 DNA is TGTGCCAGCAGCGTATTTGGGACAGGGGACTATGGCTACACCTTC.

This chain connects TRBV6-5 to TRBJ2-7, with TRBD2 identical over 8 bases. The germline V gene encodes CDR1 MNHEY and CDR2 SVGAGI. This CDR3 is built from 12 residues. Unmatched junction bases numbered 4, after V lost 6 bases and J lost 6 bases. In DNA form, the CDR3 reads TGTGCCAGCAGGGGGACTAGAGGCGAGCAGTACTTC. Its translation is CASRGTRGEQYF.

The table lists this clone with a count of one. The chain combines TRBV14 with TRBJ2-1; 9 bases align to TRBD2. Looked up from germline, CDR1 is SGHDN and CDR2 is FVKESK. V lost 4 bases and J lost 4; bases outside the gene matches: 8. The CDR3 covers 16 residues. Here the CDR3 DNA reads TGTGCCAGCAGCCCCTTTGCGGGAGGGTTTTACAATGAGCAGTTCTTC. Translated, it gives CASSPFAGGFYNEQFF.

The sample holds one count of this clone. The sample carries other DNA sequences with the same CDR3. This chain joins TRBV2 and TRBJ2-7, with 7 nucleotides matching TRBD1. Germline V lookup: CDR1 SNHLY, CDR2 FYNNEI. The CDR3 is 14 amino acids. V lost 3 bases, J lost 1 base, and 3 bases stayed unmatched. The CDR3 DNA follows: TGTGCCAGCAGTGAGCAGGGGGTTTCCTACGAGCAGTACTTC. Its translation: CASSEQGVSYEQYF. The variable domain in full, completed from reference TRBV2 and TRBJ2-7, reads EPEVTQTPSHQVTQMGQEVILRCVPISNHLYFYWYRQILGQKVEFLVSFYNNEISEKSEIFDDQFSVERPDGSNFTLKIRSTKLEDSAMYFCASSEQGVSYEQYFGPGTRLTVT.

V and J are TRBV2 and TRBJ2-1; 11 nucleotides match TRBD2. Germline values: CDR1 SNHLY, CDR2 FYNNEI. Germline trimming cut 8 bases from V and 5 bases from J; bases unmatched to any gene: 5. The CDR3 runs to 14 residues. As DNA, the CDR3 is TGTGCCAGCCAAACTAGCGGGGGCAACAATGAGCAGTTCTTC. Amino acid sequence: CASQTSGGNNEQFF.

This chain uses TRBV14 with TRBJ2-5, with a weak D call TRBD1 (6 bases). CDR3 size: 18 residues. The germline V gene encodes CDR1 SGHDN and CDR2 FVKESK. V dropped 2 bases and J dropped 4 bases, with 23 bases sitting between them. The CDR3 bases are TGTGCCAGCAGCCAACGACGGGACAAATATTACATTGGAGAGACCCAGTACTTC. This translates into CASSQRRDKYYIGETQYF.

The J gene is TRBJ1-1, the V gene TRBV3-1 (or the pseudogene TRBV3-2), with a tentative D call TRBD1 (5 bases). CDR1 is LGHDT and CDR2 is YNNKEL in the germline V gene (reference sequence). V was cut by 6 bases and J by 4 bases, with 21 bases left in between. This CDR3 has 16 residues. In nucleotides, the CDR3 is TGTGCCAGCAGTCGACGAAAGACAGTGAAGACCACTGAAGCTTTCTTT. This sequence encodes CASSRRKTVKTTEAFF.

This chain uses TRBV18 with TRBJ2-7, with 8 bases lining up with TRBD2. CDR3 length: 14 amino acids. V dropped 3 bases and J dropped 6; count of bases not matched to a gene: 7. CDR1 and CDR2 (germline): KGHSH, LQKENI. This CDR3 reads CASSPGLGRAEQYF. The CDR3 nucleotides read TGTGCCAGCTCACCGGGACTAGGACGTGCCGAGCAGTACTTC.

CDR3 sequence (DNA): TGTGCCACCAGTGATTCCCACTCTGGGGCCAACGTCCTGACTTTC. It specifies CATSDSHSGANVLTF. This chain links TRBV24-1 with TRBJ2-6; D is unclear. V was clipped by 2 bases and J by 0 bases, with 4 bases between them. CDR3 length: 15 amino acids. Germline CDR1 reads KGHDR; CDR2 reads SFDVKD.

The V call is TRBV11-3, the J call TRBJ2-3; D may be TRBD1 (5 bases). Germline V gives CDR1 SGHNT, CDR2 YENEEA. Trimming pared 7 bases from V and 5 bases from J, leaving 13 bases between. CDR3 length equals 13 residues. The CDR3: CASKGAALDTQYF. CDR3 coding DNA: TGTGCCAGCAAAGGGGCGGCTTTAGATACGCAGTATTTT.

This chain connects TRBV2 to TRBJ2-1; perhaps TRBD1 as D (6 bases). The CDR3 extends over 15 amino acids. Looked up from germline, CDR1 is SNHLY and CDR2 is FYNNEI. V lost 3 bases and J 10 bases, leaving 19 bases between the germline ends. CDR3 DNA sequence: TGTGCCAGCAGTGAGGGGGCAGGAGTGATGGGAGAGCAGTTCTTC. As protein: CASSEGAGVMGEQFF.

This clone was observed once. This chain links TRBV6-5 with TRBJ1-3; tentatively, D is TRBD1 (6 bases). The germline V and J ends were trimmed by 0 bases and 7 bases, with 10 bases remaining between them. The CDR3 sequence is 14 residues long. Germline V gene sequence: CDR1 MNHEY, CDR2 SVGAGI. The CDR3 DNA follows: TGTGCCAGCAGTTACTCGGCGGGGGGCAACACCATATATTTT. It translates to CASSYSAGGNTIYF.

The count of this clone is one. The CDR3 nucleotides are TGTGCCAGCAGCTCCCGAGACACTCACACTGAAGCTTTCTTT. It is translated as CASSSRDTHTEAFF. The V call is TRBV11-3, the J call TRBJ1-1; D remains unclear. V was cut by 4 bases and J by 3 bases, with 12 bases left in between. Looked up from germline, CDR1 is SGHNT and CDR2 is YENEEA. This CDR3 is built from 14 residues.

V gene TRBV27 combines with J gene TRBJ2-4, with 8 bases matching TRBD1. This CDR3 contains 12 residues. Germline V CDR1 and CDR2: MNHEY, SMNVEV (reference sequence). Trimming at V came to 4 bases and at J to 10 bases, leaving 3 bases not matched to a gene. CDR3 region: CASSSRQGIQYF. As DNA, the CDR3 is TGTGCCAGCAGTTCACGACAGGGGATTCAGTACTTC.

This CDR3 is CASSAGIGGYEQYF. CDR3 sequence (DNA): TGCGCCAGCAGTGCGGGGATCGGAGGCTACGAGCAGTACTTC. The rearrangement links TRBV10-1 to TRBJ2-7; possible D gene TRBD2, 5 bases. Germline CDR1 reads WNHNN; CDR2 reads SYGVQD (reference sequence). CDR3 length: 14 residues. V was cut by 4 bases and J by 3 bases, with 13 bases left in between.

V and J are TRBV7-9 and TRBJ2-2; TRBD2 aligns across 10 bases. J lost 4 bases, V lost 5 bases, and 10 bases had no gene match. The length of the CDR3 is 17 residues. From germline, CDR1 is SEHNR and CDR2 FQNEAQ (reference sequence). The CDR3 spells CASSQGLAGVGTGELFF. Here the CDR3 DNA reads TGTGCCAGCAGCCAGGGGCTAGCGGGAGTCGGCACCGGGGAGCTGTTTTTT.

This chain joins TRBV7-2 and TRBJ1-4, with a possible D match to TRBD1 (6 bases). The CDR3 sequence is 14 residues long. The V end was cut by 3 bases, the J end by 8 bases, with 13 bases between. Germline V CDR1 and CDR2: SGHTA, FQGNSA. This CDR3 reads CASSLAGAREKLFF. In DNA form, the CDR3 reads TGTGCCAGCAGCTTGGCAGGGGCGAGAGAAAAACTGTTTTTT.

The chain uses TRBV2 and TRBJ2-1; the D gene is possibly TRBD2 (6 bases). Germline CDR1 SNHLY, CDR2 FYNNEI. CDR3 length: 15 residues. Trimming took off 8 bases at V and 0 bases at J, with 14 bases between the two ends. The CDR3: CASGRTGSSYNEQFF. The CDR3 region has the DNA TGTGCCAGCGGGAGAACCGGGAGCTCCTACAATGAGCAGTTCTTC.

This chain connects TRBV11-2 to TRBJ2-1; D gene uncertain. The V gene's germline CDR1 is SGHAT and CDR2 FQNNGV. This CDR3 contains 13 residues. The V and J ends lost 3 bases and 5 bases respectively, with 8 bases between them. CDR3 DNA: TGTGCCAGCAGCTTTTTCTTAGACAATGAGCAGTTCTTC. Residues: CASSFFLDNEQFF.

The chain is built from TRBV5-1 and TRBJ2-5; 8 nucleotides match TRBD2. The germline CDR1 and CDR2 sequences are SGHRS and YFSETQ. The CDR3 covers 13 residues. V shed 6 bases and J 4 bases; nucleotides not matched to a gene: 5. CDR3 in DNA: TGCGCCAGCACGGGGGGGAGTGGAGAGACCCAGTACTTC. Its translation is CASTGGSGETQYF. The variable domain in full, completed from reference TRBV5-1 and TRBJ2-5, reads KAGVTQTPRYLIKTRGQQVTLSCSPISGHRSVSWYQQTPGQGLQFLFEYFSETQRNKGNFPGRFSGRQFSNSRSEMNVSTLELGDSALYLCASTGGSGETQYFGPGTRLLVL.

The chain links TRBV5-1 to TRBJ1-6; the D gene is possibly TRBD1 (6 bases). CDR3 length: 17 amino acids. Germline V lookup: CDR1 SGHRS, CDR2 YFSETQ. Trimming stripped 3 bases from V and 7 bases from J, with 20 bases between. The CDR3 here is CASSWGTGLRGNSPLHF. The DNA for the CDR3 is TGCGCCAGCAGCTGGGGAACAGGGCTGAGGGGGAATTCACCCCTCCACTTT.

This sequence joins TRBV18 and TRBJ2-2, with D tentatively TRBD1 (6 bases). Germline V lookup: CDR1 KGHSH, CDR2 LQKENI. The CDR3 consists of 15 residues. Trimming shortened V by 2 bases and J by 2 bases, and 9 bases separated the two germline ends. CDR3 loop: CASSPSGVNTGELFF. In DNA form, the CDR3 reads TGTGCCAGCTCACCATCAGGGGTCAACACCGGGGAGCTGTTTTTT.

This chain connects TRBV3-1 (or the pseudogene TRBV3-2) to TRBJ2-2; 11 nucleotides align to TRBD2. CDR1 is LGHDT, CDR2 YNNKEL, per germline (reference sequence). The CDR3 runs 19 residues. V shed 0 bases and J 1 base; nucleotides not matched to a gene: 7. The CDR3 is CASSQELAGGPRNTGELFF. The CDR3 bases are TGTGCCAGCAGCCAAGAGCTAGCGGGGGGACCTAGGAACACCGGGGAGCTGTTTTTT.

The rearrangement uses TRBV27 and TRBJ2-2, with 10 nucleotides matching TRBD2. CDR1 and CDR2 (germline): MNHEY, SMNVEV (reference sequence). Trimming cost V 3 bases and J 5 bases; bases outside gene matches: 12. The CDR3 sequence is 18 residues long. The CDR3 DNA sequence: TGTGCCAGCAGTTTTTCGTCTAGCGGGGGTATTGGGACCGGGGAGCTGTTTTTT. As protein: CASSFSSSGGIGTGELFF.

The V gene is TRBV2, the J gene TRBJ2-1; possibly TRBD2 for D (5 bases). CDR3 length equals 14 residues. V was cut by 6 bases and J by 2 bases, with 11 bases left in between. CDR1 and CDR2 (germline): SNHLY, FYNNEI. As DNA, the CDR3 is TGTGCCAGCAGCCCGCCGGGGACCTACAATGAGCAGTTCTTC. Encoded protein: CASSPPGTYNEQFF. Full variable domain (remainder filled in from reference TRBV2 and TRBJ2-1): EPEVTQTPSHQVTQMGQEVILRCVPISNHLYFYWYRQILGQKVEFLVSFYNNEISEKSEIFDDQFSVERPDGSNFTLKIRSTKLEDSAMYFCASSPPGTYNEQFFGPGTRLTVL.

V and J are TRBV28 and TRBJ2-3; TRBD2 aligns across 14 bases. With 0 bases clipped from V and 0 bases from J, the junction kept 2 bases outside the gene matches. CDR1 and CDR2 (germline): MDHEN, SYDVKM. The CDR3 covers 18 residues. The CDR3 nucleotides read TGTGCCAGCAGTTTATGGGGACTAGCGGGAGAAAGCACAGATACGCAGTATTTT. As protein: CASSLWGLAGESTDTQYF.

The gene calls are TRBV7-9 and TRBJ2-3, with TRBD2 matching over 10 bases. The CDR3 runs to 16 residues. Trimming cost V 1 base and J 3 bases; bases outside gene matches: 4. Germline CDR1 is SEHNR and CDR2 is FQNEAQ (reference sequence). CDR3 DNA sequence: TGTGCCAGCAGCTTAGGGGGACTAGCGTTAACAGATACGCAGTATTTT. This translates into CASSLGGLALTDTQYF.

The V and J genes are TRBV28 and TRBJ2-5; no firm D call. The length of the CDR3 is 13 residues. V was pared by 2 bases and J by 7 bases, with 11 bases between. Looked up from germline, CDR1 is MDHEN and CDR2 is SYDVKM. The CDR3 loop reads CASSLGPWMTQYF. CDR3 DNA: TGTGCCAGCAGTTTAGGGCCTTGGATGACCCAGTACTTC.

The rearrangement joins TRBV4-1 to TRBJ1-2; D gene ambiguous. The ends were cut back, 1 base at V and 4 bases at J, with 13 bases in the middle. The germline CDR1 and CDR2 sequences are MGHRA and YSYEKL. This CDR3 spans 15 amino acids. The CDR3, as DNA: TGCGCCAGCAGCCAAGCGTCAGGTGCCGCCTATGGCTACACCTTC. Translating it yields CASSQASGAAYGYTF.

This clone was found once. The rearrangement joins TRBV7-8 to TRBJ2-7; weak D call: TRBD1 (6 bases). The V end lost 4 bases, the J end lost 7 bases, and 17 bases lay between the germline ends. This CDR3 contains 14 residues. Germline CDR1 SGHVS, CDR2 FQNEAQ. CDR3 nucleotides: TGTGCCAGCAGCTCCATGACAGGACCCGGGGAGCAGTACTTC. It yields the protein CASSSMTGPGEQYF.

J is TRBJ1-6 and V is TRBV27; no clear D gene. V lost 1 base and J 8 bases, leaving 9 bases between the germline ends. This CDR3 comprises 14 residues. Germline CDR1 and CDR2: MNHEY and SMNVEV (reference sequence). The CDR3 loop reads CASSLLRGDSPLHF. The CDR3 nucleotides are TGTGCCAGCAGTTTATTGAGAGGTGATTCACCCCTCCACTTT.